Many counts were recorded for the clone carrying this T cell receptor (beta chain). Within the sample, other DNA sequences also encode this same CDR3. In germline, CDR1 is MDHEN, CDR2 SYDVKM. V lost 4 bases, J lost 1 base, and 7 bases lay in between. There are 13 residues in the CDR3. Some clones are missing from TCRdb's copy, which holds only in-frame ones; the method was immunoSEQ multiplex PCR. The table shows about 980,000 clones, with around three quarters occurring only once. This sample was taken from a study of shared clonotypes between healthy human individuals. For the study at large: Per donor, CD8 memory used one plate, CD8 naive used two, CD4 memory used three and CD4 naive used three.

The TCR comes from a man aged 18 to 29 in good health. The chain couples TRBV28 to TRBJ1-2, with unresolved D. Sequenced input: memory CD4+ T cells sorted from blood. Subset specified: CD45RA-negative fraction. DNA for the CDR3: TGTGCCAGCAGTTCCCGGGGTAACTATGGCTACACCTTC. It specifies CASSSRGNYGYTF.